The rows below give T cell receptor beta chains drawn from one sample of a study of cytomegalovirus exposure and HLA in healthy donors. Data came from immunoSEQ multiplex PCR; TCRdb stores just in-frame clones and leaves some out. The sample shows under 200,000 clones, roughly 73% of them seen only once. The specimen sequenced was PBMCs. These receptors were obtained from a woman aged 25 to 39 in good health and CMV-seronegative. Both conserved end residues are part of each CDR3. D genes are given only for firm matches. The size entry is marked missing in some rows and otherwise reads once, few, many or a size class.

DNA: TGTGCCAGCAGTGACAGGGGTCACCAGCCCCAGCATTTT
CDR3: CASSDRGHQPQHF
D: NA
size: NA
J: TRBJ1-5
V: TRBV2

DNA: TGCGCCAGCAGCTTGGCTTTAACATCTAGCGGCTCCTACGAGCAGTACTTC
CDR3: CASSLALTSSGSYEQYF
D: TRBD2
size: NA
J: TRBJ2-7
V: TRBV5-1

DNA: TGTGCCAGCAGTTCGGGCAGGGGTGGCTACGAGCAGTACTTC
CDR3: CASSSGRGGYEQYF
D: NA
size: NA
J: TRBJ2-7
V: TRBV27

DNA: TGTGCCTGTCATAGGCCCTTAGGAGGAGCTTTCTTT
CDR3: CACHRPLGGAFF
D: NA
size: NA
J: TRBJ1-1
V: TRBV30

DNA: TGCAGCGGGGACAGGAACACTGAAGCTTTCTTT
CDR3: CSGDRNTEAFF
D: TRBD1
size: NA
J: TRBJ1-1
V: TRBV29-1

DNA: TGTGCCAGCAGTGAATACAGGGGCAATCAGCCCCAGCATTTT
CDR3: CASSEYRGNQPQHF
D: NA
size: NA
J: TRBJ1-5
V: TRBV6-1

DNA: TGTTCCAGCAGCTTAGATCCCAACGAGCAGTACTTC
CDR3: CSSSLDPNEQYF
D: NA
size: once
J: TRBJ2-7
V: TRBV7-9

DNA: TGTGCCAGCAGTGATGTCAACAGGGCGGTCTGGGGCTACACCTTC
CDR3: CASSDVNRAVWGYTF
D: NA
size: NA
J: TRBJ1-2
V: TRBV6-1

DNA: TGTGCCAGCAGCTCCCCGCGCAGCGGGAGGGGGGAGACCCAGTACTTC
CDR3: CASSSPRSGRGETQYF
D: TRBD2
size: NA
J: TRBJ2-5
V: TRBV27

DNA: TGTGCCAGCAGAGGGAGGTACCCCTATAATTCACCCCTCCACTTT
CDR3: CASRGRYPYNSPLHF
D: NA
size: NA
J: TRBJ1-6
V: TRBV27

DNA: TGTGCCAGCAGCTTAACCAGCGGACGGTGGTACAATGAGCAGTTCTTC
CDR3: CASSLTSGRWYNEQFF
D: NA
size: NA
J: TRBJ2-1
V: TRBV7-3

DNA: TGCGCCAGCAGCTTGGGACTAGCCCACTACAATGAGCAGTTCTTC
CDR3: CASSLGLAHYNEQFF
D: TRBD2
size: NA
J: TRBJ2-1
V: TRBV5-1

DNA: TGTGCCAGCAACAGGGAGAATTCACCCCTCCACTTT
CDR3: CASNRENSPLHF
D: NA
size: NA
J: TRBJ1-6
V: TRBV2

DNA: TGCGCCAGCAGCCAAGGACAGGGACTGCTGAATTCACCCCTCCACTTT
CDR3: CASSQGQGLLNSPLHF
D: TRBD1
size: NA
J: TRBJ1-6
V: TRBV4-1

DNA: TGCAGCGTTGAAGTGTTACGAGGCCCCGGGGCTGAAGCTTTCTTT
CDR3: CSVEVLRGPGAEAFF
D: NA
size: few
J: TRBJ1-1
V: TRBV29-1

DNA: TGTGCCAGCAGCTCCCTTATTGGGACAGGAAACACCATATATTTT
CDR3: CASSSLIGTGNTIYF
D: NA
size: NA
J: TRBJ1-3
V: TRBV7-9

DNA: TGTGCCAGCAGTAATCAACCAGGCCCGGAGACCCAGTACTTC
CDR3: CASSNQPGPETQYF
D: NA
size: NA
J: TRBJ2-5
V: TRBV7-7

DNA: TGTGCCAGTAGTGATTGGACAGGGGGTCGGGATGGCTACACCTTC
CDR3: CASSDWTGGRDGYTF
D: TRBD1
size: few
J: TRBJ1-2
V: TRBV19

DNA: TGTGCCAGCAGCCCTATCACAGGGCTCTCTGGAAACACCATATATTTT
CDR3: CASSPITGLSGNTIYF
D: NA
size: once
J: TRBJ1-3
V: TRBV7-8

DNA: TGTGCCAGCAGCTTAGCCAGGGGCGGAGGCTACACCTTC
CDR3: CASSLARGGGYTF
D: NA
size: NA
J: TRBJ1-2
V: TRBV7-9

DNA: TGTGCCAGTAGCTTGGACAGCTATGGCTACACCTTC
CDR3: CASSLDSYGYTF
D: NA
size: few
J: TRBJ1-2
V: TRBV19

DNA: TGTGCCAGCTCACTCGTCGACTTGGAGACCCAGTACTTC
CDR3: CASSLVDLETQYF
D: NA
size: NA
J: TRBJ2-5
V: TRBV18

DNA: TGTGCCAGCAGCAGTGGGCTCTTGGCCCTGGGCCGAGACTATGGCTACACCTTC
CDR3: CASSSGLLALGRDYGYTF
D: NA
size: NA
J: TRBJ1-2
V: TRBV5-4

DNA: TGTGCCAGTAGTATTGATGGAGGGTTCTCCTACGAGCAGTACTTC
CDR3: CASSIDGGFSYEQYF
D: NA
size: NA
J: TRBJ2-7
V: TRBV19

DNA: TGTGCCAGCAGCACTCGGGTTAGCGGGAAGGGCCCCACAGATACGCAGTATTTT
CDR3: CASSTRVSGKGPTDTQYF
D: TRBD2
size: once
J: TRBJ2-3
V: TRBV7-2

DNA: TGTGCCAGTAGTATTAACCTCGGACAGGGCCAGAACTATGGCTACACCTTC
CDR3: CASSINLGQGQNYGYTF
D: TRBD1
size: NA
J: TRBJ1-2
V: TRBV19

DNA: TGCGCCAGCACCTCTAGCGGGGGCCGTCGGGGTAGTGAGACCCAGTACTTC
CDR3: CASTSSGGRRGSETQYF
D: TRBD2
size: NA
J: TRBJ2-5
V: TRBV5-1

DNA: TGTGCCAGCAGTTTACTAGCGGGAGGCACAGATACGCAGTATTTT
CDR3: CASSLLAGGTDTQYF
D: TRBD2
size: NA
J: TRBJ2-3
V: TRBV27

DNA: TGTGCCAGCAGCAAAAGGGACAGGCCTGAAGCTTTCTTT
CDR3: CASSKRDRPEAFF
D: NA
size: few
J: TRBJ1-1
V: TRBV21-1

DNA: TGTGCCAGCAGCTTAGAACCAGGGGCCTATGGCTACACCTTC
CDR3: CASSLEPGAYGYTF
D: NA
size: NA
J: TRBJ1-2
V: TRBV7-9